At least ten counts were recorded for the clone carrying this T cell receptor beta chain. This record belongs to a study of molecular identifiers for immune sequencing clone quantification. The authors sorted naive CD8 T cells as CD8+CD4-CCR7+CD45RA+. Previously described methods and listed TCR primers produced bulk TCR libraries. Using its own MiXCR run on the PCR reads, TCRdb lists one record per CDR3 protein. The table records about 500,000 distinct CDR3 sequences, roughly a fifth of them present only once. The sequence was collected from a human donor in good health. Some libraries in this study had Jurkat cell RNA spiked in. Sequencing input: naive CD8+ T cells from blood, with Jurkat cell RNA spiked in. The sample's subset: FACS-sorted CD8+CD4-CCR7+CD45RA+ naive T cells.

The CDR3 loop is CASISYTDTQYF. The CDR3 DNA is TGTGCCAGCATTTCGTACACAGATACGCAGTATTTT. This sequence joins TRBV27 and TRBJ2-3; D gene ambiguous. Trimming pared 7 bases from V and 2 bases from J, leaving 7 bases between. Germline V gene lookup returns CDR1 MNHEY and CDR2 SMNVEV (reference sequence). CDR3 length equals 12 residues.